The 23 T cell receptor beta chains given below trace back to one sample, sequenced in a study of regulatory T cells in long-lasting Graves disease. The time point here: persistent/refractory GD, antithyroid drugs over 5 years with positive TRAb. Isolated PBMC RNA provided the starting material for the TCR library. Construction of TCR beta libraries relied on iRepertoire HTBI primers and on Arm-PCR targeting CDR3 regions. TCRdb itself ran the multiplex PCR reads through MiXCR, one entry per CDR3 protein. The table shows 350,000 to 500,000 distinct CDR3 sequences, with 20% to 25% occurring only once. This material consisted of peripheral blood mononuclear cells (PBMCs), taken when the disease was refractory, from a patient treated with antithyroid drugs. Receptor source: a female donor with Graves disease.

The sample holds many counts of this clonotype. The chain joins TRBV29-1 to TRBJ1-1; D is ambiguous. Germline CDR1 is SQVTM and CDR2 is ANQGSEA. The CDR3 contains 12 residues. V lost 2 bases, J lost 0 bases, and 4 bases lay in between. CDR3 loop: CSVEQMNTEAFF. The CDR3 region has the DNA TGCAGCGTTGAACAGATGAACACTGAAGCTTTCTTT.

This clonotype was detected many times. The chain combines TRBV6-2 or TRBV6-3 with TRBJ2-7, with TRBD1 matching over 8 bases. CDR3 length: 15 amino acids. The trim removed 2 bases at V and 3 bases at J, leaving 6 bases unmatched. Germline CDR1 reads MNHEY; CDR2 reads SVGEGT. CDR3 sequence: CASSYRGQGDYEQYF. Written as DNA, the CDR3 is TGTGCCAGCAGTTACCGTGGACAGGGAGACTACGAGCAGTACTTC.

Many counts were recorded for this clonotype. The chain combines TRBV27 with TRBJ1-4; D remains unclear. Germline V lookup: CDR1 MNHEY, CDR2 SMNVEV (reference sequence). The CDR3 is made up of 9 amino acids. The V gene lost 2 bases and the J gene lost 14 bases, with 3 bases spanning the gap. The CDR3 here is CASSLDLFF. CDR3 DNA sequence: TGTGCCAGCAGTTTAGACCTGTTTTTT.

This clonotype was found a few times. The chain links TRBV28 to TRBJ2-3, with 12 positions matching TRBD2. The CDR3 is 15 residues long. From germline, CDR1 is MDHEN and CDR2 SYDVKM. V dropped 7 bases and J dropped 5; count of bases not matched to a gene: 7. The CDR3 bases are TGTGCCAGCACTAGACTAGCGGGAGTTATAGATACGCAGTATTTT. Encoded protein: CASTRLAGVIDTQYF.

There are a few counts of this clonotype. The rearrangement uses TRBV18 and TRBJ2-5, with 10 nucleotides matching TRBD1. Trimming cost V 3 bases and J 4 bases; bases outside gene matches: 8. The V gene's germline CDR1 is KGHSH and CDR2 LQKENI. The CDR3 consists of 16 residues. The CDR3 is CASSPRDRGSLETQYF. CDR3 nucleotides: TGTGCCAGCTCACCCCGGGACAGGGGAAGTCTAGAGACCCAGTACTTC.

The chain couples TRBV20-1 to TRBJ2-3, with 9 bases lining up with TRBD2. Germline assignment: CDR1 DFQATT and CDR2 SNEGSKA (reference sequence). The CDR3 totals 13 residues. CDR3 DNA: TGCTTGTTGACTAGCGGCTACACAGATACGCAGTATTTT. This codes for CLLTSGYTDTQYF.

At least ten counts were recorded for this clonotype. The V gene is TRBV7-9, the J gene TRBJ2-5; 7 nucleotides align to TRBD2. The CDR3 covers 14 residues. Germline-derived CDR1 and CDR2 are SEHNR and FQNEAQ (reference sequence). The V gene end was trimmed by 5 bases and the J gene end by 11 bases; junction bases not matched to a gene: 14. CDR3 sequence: CASSLHLTSSEQYF. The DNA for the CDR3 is TGTGCCAGCAGCCTCCACCTGACTAGCTCGGAACAGTACTTC.

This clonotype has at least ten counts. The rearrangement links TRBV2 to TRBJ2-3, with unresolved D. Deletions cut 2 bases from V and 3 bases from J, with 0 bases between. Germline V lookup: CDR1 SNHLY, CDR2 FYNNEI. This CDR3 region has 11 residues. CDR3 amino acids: CASSETDTQYF. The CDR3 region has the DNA TGTGCCAGCAGTGAAACAGATACGCAGTATTTT.

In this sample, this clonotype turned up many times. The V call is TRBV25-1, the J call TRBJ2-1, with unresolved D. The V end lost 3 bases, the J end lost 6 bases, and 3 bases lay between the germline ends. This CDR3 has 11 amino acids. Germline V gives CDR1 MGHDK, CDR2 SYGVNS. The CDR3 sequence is CASSDFNEQFF. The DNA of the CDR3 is TGTGCCAGCAGTGACTTCAATGAGCAGTTCTTC.

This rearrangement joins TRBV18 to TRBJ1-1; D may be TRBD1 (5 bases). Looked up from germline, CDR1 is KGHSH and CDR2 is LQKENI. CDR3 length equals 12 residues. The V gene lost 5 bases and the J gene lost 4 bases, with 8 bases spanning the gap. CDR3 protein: CASSWDVTEAFF. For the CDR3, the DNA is TGTGCCAGCTCATGGGACGTCACTGAAGCTTTCTTT.

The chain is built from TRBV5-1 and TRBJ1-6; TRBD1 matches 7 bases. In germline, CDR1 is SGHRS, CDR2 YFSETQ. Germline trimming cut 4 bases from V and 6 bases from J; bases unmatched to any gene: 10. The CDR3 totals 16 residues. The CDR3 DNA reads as TGCGCCAGCAGCGACGGGGCCAGGGGGATTAATTCACCCCTCCACTTT. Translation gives CASSDGARGINSPLHF.

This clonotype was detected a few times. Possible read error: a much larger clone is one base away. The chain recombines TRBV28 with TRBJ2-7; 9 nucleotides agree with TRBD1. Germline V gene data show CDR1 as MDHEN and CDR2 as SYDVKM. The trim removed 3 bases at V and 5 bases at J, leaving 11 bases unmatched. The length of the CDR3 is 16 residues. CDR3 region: CASSFGLTGGDHEQYF. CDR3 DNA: TGTGCCAGCAGTTTTGGCCTGACAGGGGGGGACCACGAGCAGTACTTC.

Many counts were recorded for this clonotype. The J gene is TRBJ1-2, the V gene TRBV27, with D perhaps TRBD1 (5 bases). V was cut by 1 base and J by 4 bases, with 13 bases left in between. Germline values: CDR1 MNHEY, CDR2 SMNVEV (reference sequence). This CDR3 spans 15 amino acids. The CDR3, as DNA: TGTGCCAGCAGTTTATTCCCGGGGGGGATCTATGGCTACACCTTC. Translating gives CASSLFPGGIYGYTF.

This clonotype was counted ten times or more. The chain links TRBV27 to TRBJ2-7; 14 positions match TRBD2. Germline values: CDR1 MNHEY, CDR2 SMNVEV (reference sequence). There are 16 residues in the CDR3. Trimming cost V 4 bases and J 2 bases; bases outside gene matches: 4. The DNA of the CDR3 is TGTGCCAGCAGTTCCCCGACTAGCGGGAGGGCCTACGAGCAGTACTTC. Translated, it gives CASSSPTSGRAYEQYF.

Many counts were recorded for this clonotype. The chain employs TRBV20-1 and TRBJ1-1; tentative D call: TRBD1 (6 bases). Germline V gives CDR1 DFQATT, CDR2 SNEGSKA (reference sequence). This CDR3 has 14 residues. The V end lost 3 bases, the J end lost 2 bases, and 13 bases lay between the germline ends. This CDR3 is CSASRGSFNTEAFF. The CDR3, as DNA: TGCAGTGCTAGCAGGGGTTCCTTTAACACTGAAGCTTTCTTT.

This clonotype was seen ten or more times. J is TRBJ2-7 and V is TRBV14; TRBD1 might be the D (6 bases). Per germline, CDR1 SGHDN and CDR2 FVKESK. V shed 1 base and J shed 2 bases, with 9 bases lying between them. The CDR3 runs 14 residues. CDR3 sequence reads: CASSQGDKTYEQYF. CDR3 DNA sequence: TGTGCCAGCAGCCAAGGGGACAAGACCTACGAGCAGTACTTC.

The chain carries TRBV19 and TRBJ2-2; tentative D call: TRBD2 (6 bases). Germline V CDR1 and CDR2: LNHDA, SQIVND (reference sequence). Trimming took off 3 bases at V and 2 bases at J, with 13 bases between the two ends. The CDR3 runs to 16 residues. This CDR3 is CASSISSGYNTGELFF. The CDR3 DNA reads TGTGCCAGTAGTATTTCCAGCGGGTACAACACCGGGGAGCTGTTTTTT.

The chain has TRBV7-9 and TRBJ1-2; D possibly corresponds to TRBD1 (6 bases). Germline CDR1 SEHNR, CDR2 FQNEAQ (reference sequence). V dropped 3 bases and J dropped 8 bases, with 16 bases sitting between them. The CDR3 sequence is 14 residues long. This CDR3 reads CASSFGGSGKGYTF. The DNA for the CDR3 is TGTGCCAGCAGCTTTGGGGGCTCCGGGAAGGGCTACACCTTC. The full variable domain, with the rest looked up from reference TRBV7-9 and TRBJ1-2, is DTGVSQNPRHKITKRGQNVTFRCDPISEHNRLYWYRQTLGQGPEFLTYFQNEAQLEKSRLLSDRFSAERPKGSFSTLEIQRTEQGDSAMYLCASSFGGSGKGYTFGSGTRLTVV.

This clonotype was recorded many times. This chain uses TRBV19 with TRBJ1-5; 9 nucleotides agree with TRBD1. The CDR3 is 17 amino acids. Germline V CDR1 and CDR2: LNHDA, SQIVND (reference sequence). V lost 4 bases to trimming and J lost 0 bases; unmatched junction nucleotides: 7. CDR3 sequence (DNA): TGTGCCAGTAGTACGCGCACAGGGGGCCTTAGCAATCAGCCCCAGCATTTT. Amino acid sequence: CASSTRTGGLSNQPQHF.

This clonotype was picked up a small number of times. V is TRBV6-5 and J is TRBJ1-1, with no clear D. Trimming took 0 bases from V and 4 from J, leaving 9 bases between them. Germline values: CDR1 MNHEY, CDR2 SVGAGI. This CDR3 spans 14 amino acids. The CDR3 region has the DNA TGTGCCAGCAGTTACTCGGAGGGCTTCACTGAAGCTTTCTTT. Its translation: CASSYSEGFTEAFF.

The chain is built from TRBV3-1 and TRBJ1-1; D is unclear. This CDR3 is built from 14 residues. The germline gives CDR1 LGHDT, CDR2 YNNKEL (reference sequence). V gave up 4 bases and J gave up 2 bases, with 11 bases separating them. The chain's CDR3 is CASSPRESNTEAFF. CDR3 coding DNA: TGTGCCAGCAGCCCCCGGGAAAGTAACACTGAAGCTTTCTTT.

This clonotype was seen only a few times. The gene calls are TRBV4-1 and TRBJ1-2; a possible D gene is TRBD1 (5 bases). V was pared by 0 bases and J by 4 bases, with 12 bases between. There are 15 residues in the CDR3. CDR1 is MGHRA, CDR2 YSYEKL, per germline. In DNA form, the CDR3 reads TGCGCCAGCAGCCAAGATGTAGGGACTGGCTATGGCTACACCTTC. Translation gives CASSQDVGTGYGYTF.

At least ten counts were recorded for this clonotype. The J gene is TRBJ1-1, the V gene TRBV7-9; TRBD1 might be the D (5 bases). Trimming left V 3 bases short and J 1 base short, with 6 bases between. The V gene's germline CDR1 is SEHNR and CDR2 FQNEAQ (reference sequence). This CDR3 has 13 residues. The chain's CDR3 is CASSLGRNTEAFF. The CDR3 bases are TGTGCCAGCAGCTTGGGGCGGAACACTGAAGCTTTCTTT.